This TCR beta chain was sequenced for a study of cytomegalovirus exposure and HLA in healthy donors. Use of 60 Vbeta and 13 Jbeta primers characterized the PCR. The table came from immunoSEQ multiplex PCR; TCRdb's copy has only in-frame clones and leaves some out. The data show 200,000 or so clones, about 89% seen once. The receptor comes from a man aged 25-40 years in good health and CMV-seronegative. Sequencing was carried out using PBMCs.

CDR3 sequence reads: CASSQDDSKLNTEAFF. For the CDR3, the DNA is TGTGCCAGCAGCCAAGATGACAGTAAGCTGAACACTGAAGCTTTCTTT. This rearrangement joins TRBV4-2 to TRBJ1-1; tentative D call: TRBD1 (5 bases). This CDR3 has 16 residues. Trimming cost V 0 bases and J 0 bases, with 11 bases left between them. Germline CDR1 is LGHNA and CDR2 is YNFKEQ.